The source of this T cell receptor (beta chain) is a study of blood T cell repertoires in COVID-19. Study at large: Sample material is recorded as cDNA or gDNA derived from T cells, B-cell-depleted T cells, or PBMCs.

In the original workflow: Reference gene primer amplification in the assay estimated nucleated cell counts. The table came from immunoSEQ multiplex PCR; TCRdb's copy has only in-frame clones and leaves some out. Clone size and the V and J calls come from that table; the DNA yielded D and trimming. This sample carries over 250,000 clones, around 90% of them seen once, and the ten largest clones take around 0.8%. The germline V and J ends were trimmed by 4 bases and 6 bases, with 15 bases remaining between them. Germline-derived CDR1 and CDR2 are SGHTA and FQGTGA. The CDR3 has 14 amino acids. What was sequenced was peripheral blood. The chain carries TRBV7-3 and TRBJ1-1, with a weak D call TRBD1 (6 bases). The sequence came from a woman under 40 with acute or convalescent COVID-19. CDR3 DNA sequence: TGTGCCAGCAGCTCAAACCTCCCAGGGGCTGAAGCTTTCTTT. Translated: CASSSNLPGAEAFF.